The 32 T cell receptor beta chains below come from one sample, sequenced in a study of blood T cell repertoires in COVID-19. Libraries were prepared by immunoSEQ multiplex PCR; TCRdb keeps only in-frame clonotypes and omits some of them. The sample carries roughly 500,000 clones, 89% recorded once. Material for sequencing was peripheral blood. The receptors were gathered from a man aged 18-30 years with COVID-19, enrolled during active disease.

J is TRBJ2-5 and V is TRBV5-6; 11 positions match TRBD1. Germline V gene sequence: CDR1 SGHDT, CDR2 YYEEEE. Germline trimming cut 3 bases from V and 4 bases from J; bases unmatched to any gene: 5. The CDR3 covers 15 residues. The CDR3 DNA is TGTGCCAGCAGCTGGGGACAGGGGGTGCGAGAGACCCAGTACTTC. This encodes CASSWGQGVRETQYF.

The genes are TRBV2 and TRBJ1-1; D remains unclear. Trimming stripped 6 bases from V and 4 bases from J, with 9 bases between. This CDR3 has 12 amino acids. CDR1 is SNHLY and CDR2 is FYNNEI in the germline V gene. The chain's CDR3 is CASRRSGTEAFF. The CDR3 region has the DNA TGTGCCAGCAGGAGATCGGGCACTGAAGCTTTCTTT.

Details on this clone: Germline is not matched at one junction end, which may reflect a read error. The chain employs TRBV15 and TRBJ2-5, with D maybe TRBD2 (6 bases). This CDR3 is 12 amino acids long. CDR1 is LNHNV, CDR2 YYDKDF, per germline (reference sequence). DNA for the CDR3: TGTGCCACCAGCAGAGATCCCCCCAGACTAGACTTC. Amino acid sequence: CATSRDPPRLDF.

The V call is TRBV7-8, the J call TRBJ1-1; 7 bases are shared with TRBD1. CDR1 SGHVS and CDR2 FQNEAQ come from the germline V gene. The CDR3 is 15 residues long. Unmatched junction bases numbered 3, after V lost 1 base and J lost 1 base. The CDR3 sequence is CASSLVDRANTEAFF. The DNA for the CDR3 is TGTGCCAGCAGCTTAGTCGACAGGGCGAACACTGAAGCTTTCTTT.

The chain combines TRBV3-1 (or the pseudogene TRBV3-2) with TRBJ2-1; the D is unclear. The V end lost 0 bases, the J end lost 5 bases, and 14 bases lay between the germline ends. Germline lookup yields CDR1 LGHDT and CDR2 YNNKEL (reference sequence). The CDR3 totals 16 residues. CDR3 amino acids: CASSQDALVPHNEQFF. DNA for the CDR3: TGTGCCAGCAGCCAAGATGCCCTAGTCCCCCACAATGAGCAGTTCTTC.

CDR3 loop: CASNSRDRDAEQYF. The CDR3 nucleotides are TGTGCCAGCAACTCAAGAGACAGGGATGCCGAGCAGTACTTC. The gene calls are TRBV2 and TRBJ2-7; TRBD1 matches at 7 bases. CDR1 is SNHLY and CDR2 is FYNNEI in the germline V gene. The CDR3 contains 14 residues. With V trimmed by 7 bases and J by 6 bases, 12 bases remained unmatched. The full variable domain, completed using reference TRBV2 and TRBJ2-7, is EPEVTQTPSHQVTQMGQEVILRCVPISNHLYFYWYRQILGQKVEFLVSFYNNEISEKSEIFDDQFSVERPDGSNFTLKIRSTKLEDSAMYFCASNSRDRDAEQYFGPGTRLTVT.

The gene calls are TRBV10-2 and TRBJ1-5, with 8 positions matching TRBD1. V lost 5 bases, J lost 7 bases, and 7 bases stayed unmatched. CDR3 length: 14 amino acids. Germline V gene data show CDR1 as WSHSY and CDR2 as SAAADI. CDR3 sequence: CASSRTGKGQPQHF. In DNA, the CDR3 is TGCGCCAGCAGTCGGACAGGGAAGGGCCAGCCCCAGCATTTT.

As DNA, the CDR3 is TGCGCCAGCAGCTTGACAGGGGATGAAAAACTGTTTTTT. Translation gives CASSLTGDEKLFF. The chain has TRBV5-1 and TRBJ1-4, with TRBD1 identical over 7 bases. V dropped 1 base and J dropped 6; count of bases not matched to a gene: 0. This CDR3 comprises 13 residues. The germline gives CDR1 SGHRS, CDR2 YFSETQ.

CDR3 nucleotide sequence: TGCGCCAGCAGCACCCGTCTGGCGGGGGGGCCAGATACGCAGTATTTT. Translating it yields CASSTRLAGGPDTQYF. The chain has TRBV4-1 and TRBJ2-3, with 9 positions matching TRBD2. Germline assignment: CDR1 MGHRA and CDR2 YSYEKL. This CDR3 comprises 16 residues. The V gene end was trimmed by 5 bases and the J gene end by 4 bases; junction bases not matched to a gene: 10.

Comments on this clone: In the same sample, other DNA sequences code for this CDR3. The rearrangement links TRBV27 to TRBJ2-2, with a possible D match to TRBD1 (5 bases). V shed 5 bases and J shed 2 bases, with 9 bases lying between them. The length of the CDR3 is 14 residues. Germline lookup yields CDR1 MNHEY and CDR2 SMNVEV (reference sequence). The CDR3 DNA reads TGTGCCAGCAGTCCAGGGCTAAACACCGGGGAGCTGTTTTTT. This translates into CASSPGLNTGELFF.

J is TRBJ1-2 and V is TRBV19, with no clear D. With 7 bases removed from V and 0 bases from J, the gap between germline ends came to 3 bases. The germline CDR1 and CDR2 sequences are LNHDA and SQIVND (reference sequence). This CDR3 is built from 11 residues. CDR3 nucleotide sequence: TGTGCCAGTACCTCTAACTATGGCTACACCTTC. This sequence encodes CASTSNYGYTF.

The rearrangement links TRBV5-6 to TRBJ1-1; D not certain. Germline V gene data show CDR1 as SGHDT and CDR2 as YYEEEE. The V end lost 1 base, the J end lost 11 bases, and 15 bases lay between the germline ends. The CDR3 spans 13 residues. The CDR3 loop is CASSLSIRVGAFF. CDR3 sequence (DNA): TGTGCCAGCAGCTTGAGCATACGGGTCGGGGCTTTCTTT. Full variable domain (remainder filled in from reference TRBV5-6 and TRBJ1-1): DAGVTQSPTHLIKTRGQQVTLRCSPKSGHDTVSWYQQALGQGPQFIFQYYEEEERQRGNFPDRFSGHQFPNYSSELNVNALLLGDSALYLCASSLSIRVGAFFGQGTRLTVV.

In this sample, this clone turned up once. The chain is built from TRBV27 and TRBJ2-1; D ambiguous. The CDR3 covers 12 residues. Looked up from germline, CDR1 is MNHEY and CDR2 is SMNVEV (reference sequence). V lost 4 bases and J lost 6, with 7 bases in between. For the CDR3, the DNA is TGTGCCAGCAGTTCCCTATCCAATGAGCAGTTCTTC. It specifies CASSSLSNEQFF.

This chain uses TRBV15 with TRBJ1-3; TRBD1 agrees at 7 bases. Germline V CDR1 and CDR2: LNHNV, YYDKDF (reference sequence). The trim removed 1 base at V and 0 bases at J, leaving 3 bases unmatched. This CDR3 has 16 amino acids. The CDR3 spells CATSRGRTGSGNTIYF. CDR3 in DNA: TGTGCCACCAGCAGAGGCAGGACAGGCTCTGGAAACACCATATATTTT.

The chain links TRBV27 to TRBJ2-2, with a tentative D call TRBD1 (6 bases). Germline V gene data show CDR1 as MNHEY and CDR2 as SMNVEV (reference sequence). V lost 5 bases and J lost 4, with 11 bases in between. The length of the CDR3 is 14 residues. CDR3 DNA sequence: TGTGCCAGCAGTCGGGCAGGGGTCACCGGGGAGCTGTTTTTT. It specifies CASSRAGVTGELFF.

The CDR3 sequence: CASSLVVAGTQYF. The CDR3 DNA follows: TGTGCCAGCAGCTTAGTTGTTGCGGGGACCCAGTACTTC. The rearrangement joins TRBV7-2 to TRBJ2-5; D might be TRBD2 (5 bases). The CDR3 extends over 13 amino acids. The germline CDR1 and CDR2 sequences are SGHTA and FQGNSA. Deletions cut 1 base from V and 7 bases from J, with 10 bases between.

The chain carries TRBV6-5 and TRBJ2-6, with 8 bases identical to TRBD1. Germline lookup yields CDR1 MNHEY and CDR2 SVGAGI. CDR3 length equals 16 residues. V shed 3 bases and J 2 bases; nucleotides not matched to a gene: 3. The CDR3 reads CASSYSTGAGANVLTF. The CDR3 DNA is TGTGCCAGCAGTTATTCGACAGGGGCTGGGGCCAACGTCCTGACTTTC.

V and J are TRBV7-8 and TRBJ1-1, with a weak D call TRBD1 (5 bases). The germline V and J ends were trimmed by 5 bases and 0 bases, with 13 bases remaining between them. The germline gives CDR1 SGHVS, CDR2 FQNEAQ. The CDR3 consists of 15 residues. In nucleotides, the CDR3 is TGTGCCAGCAGCCCGGGGCGGGGGTTGAACACTGAAGCTTTCTTT. Protein: CASSPGRGLNTEAFF.

The V gene is TRBV7-6, the J gene TRBJ2-2; D is possibly TRBD2 (5 bases). V lost 4 bases and J lost 2, with 8 bases in between. The CDR3 loop spans 14 amino acids. The V gene's germline CDR1 is SGHVS and CDR2 FNYEAQ. Here the CDR3 DNA reads TGTGCCAGCAGCTCCGGGATTAACACCGGGGAGCTGTTTTTT. Translated: CASSSGINTGELFF.

The CDR3 nucleotides read TGTGCCAGTAGCAAACTCCAGGGGGTTTTGAATCAGCCCCAGCATTTT. Amino acids: CASSKLQGVLNQPQHF. This chain links TRBV19 with TRBJ1-5, with TRBD1 matching 7 bases. With 6 bases clipped from V and 4 bases from J, the junction kept 12 bases outside the gene matches. Germline loops: CDR1 LNHDA, CDR2 SQIVND (reference sequence). This CDR3 comprises 16 residues.

The chain joins TRBV11-2 to TRBJ2-2; possible D gene TRBD2, 6 bases. CDR1 is SGHAT and CDR2 is FQNNGV in the germline V gene. The germline V and J ends were trimmed by 5 bases and 5 bases, with 12 bases remaining between them. This CDR3 contains 14 residues. As DNA, the CDR3 is TGTGCCAGCAGCCGACTAGTAGCTACCGGGGAGCTGTTTTTT. Its protein product is CASSRLVATGELFF.

This chain links TRBV27 with TRBJ2-6; 8 bases agree with TRBD1. Germline CDR1 reads MNHEY; CDR2 reads SMNVEV (reference sequence). CDR3 length: 14 residues. Trimming took 5 bases from V and 5 from J; bases not matched to a gene: 2. CDR3 nucleotide sequence: TGTGCCAGCAGTGGACAGGGACGGGCCAACGTCCTGACTTTC. This sequence encodes CASSGQGRANVLTF.

The V call is TRBV6-5, the J call TRBJ2-1; D is perhaps TRBD2 (6 bases). CDR1 MNHEY and CDR2 SVGAGI come from the germline V gene. V lost 6 bases, J lost 1 base, and 13 bases lay in between. This CDR3 contains 15 residues. Here the CDR3 DNA reads TGTGCCAGCAGCCCGAACCTAGCGTCCTACAATGAGCAGTTCTTC. Encoded protein: CASSPNLASYNEQFF.

This clone occurred once. The CDR3 region is CASSYNHREETQYF. As DNA, the CDR3 is TGTGCCAGCAGCTACAACCACAGGGAGGAGACCCAGTACTTC. V is TRBV3-1 (or the pseudogene TRBV3-2) and J is TRBJ2-5; D may be TRBD1 (6 bases). CDR1 LGHDT and CDR2 YNNKEL come from the germline V gene (reference sequence). CDR3 size: 14 residues. Trimming left V 5 bases short and J 5 bases short, with 15 bases between.

The chain links TRBV9 to TRBJ1-1, with a possible D match to TRBD1 (6 bases). The CDR3 has 14 amino acids. V dropped 3 bases and J dropped 5 bases, with 14 bases sitting between them. Looked up from germline, CDR1 is SGDLS and CDR2 is YYNGEE. CDR3 amino acids: CASSADTQGTEAFF. CDR3 DNA sequence: TGTGCCAGCAGCGCCGATACTCAGGGGACTGAAGCTTTCTTT.

The genes are TRBV11-2 and TRBJ2-7, with 8 bases that match TRBD2. The germline V gene has CDR1 SGHAT and CDR2 FQNNGV. The CDR3 totals 13 residues. V lost 8 bases and J lost 4; bases outside the gene matches: 7. The CDR3 sequence: CASALAGSYEQYF. CDR3 DNA sequence: TGTGCCAGCGCGCTAGCGGGTAGTTACGAGCAGTACTTC.

The chain has TRBV7-9 and TRBJ1-2; 11 positions match TRBD1. V gave up 6 bases and J gave up 0 bases; unmatched junction bases: 12. CDR1 SEHNR and CDR2 FQNEAQ come from the germline V gene (reference sequence). The CDR3 has 18 amino acids. The chain's CDR3 is CASRSGQGVNWANYGYTF. CDR3 nucleotide sequence: TGTGCCAGCAGATCGGGACAGGGGGTAAATTGGGCTAACTATGGCTACACCTTC.

About this clone itself: Other DNA sequences within the sample encode an identical CDR3. This chain joins TRBV6-5 and TRBJ2-5; the match to TRBD2 covers 9 bases. The junction had 2 bases not matched to a gene; V was cut back by 6 bases and J by 3 bases. The CDR3 runs 13 residues. Germline CDR1 is MNHEY and CDR2 is SVGAGI. CDR3 region: CASRLAGEETQYF. The CDR3 DNA is TGTGCCAGCAGGTTAGCGGGAGAAGAGACCCAGTACTTC.

This clone was seen just once. The chain combines TRBV6-5 with TRBJ2-7; the match to TRBD1 covers 7 bases. Germline assignment: CDR1 MNHEY and CDR2 SVGAGI. This CDR3 has 14 residues. J was trimmed by 3 bases and V by 6 bases; bases with no gene match: 8. CDR3 nucleotides: TGTGCCAGCAGCGCGACAGGGTGGGACTACGAGCAGTACTTC. Its translation: CASSATGWDYEQYF.

The J gene is TRBJ2-7, the V gene TRBV4-1, with 10 bases that match TRBD2. Germline CDR1 MGHRA, CDR2 YSYEKL. The CDR3 consists of 15 residues. J gave up 2 bases and V 0 bases, and 1 base lay outside the gene matches. Here the CDR3 reads CASSQDLAGAYEQYF. CDR3 nucleotide sequence: TGCGCCAGCAGCCAAGATCTAGCGGGAGCCTACGAGCAGTACTTC.

V usage is TRBV27 and J usage is TRBJ1-4; D might be TRBD1 (5 bases). Germline values: CDR1 MNHEY, CDR2 SMNVEV (reference sequence). Trimming took 6 bases from V and 4 from J, leaving 12 bases between them. The CDR3 has 14 amino acids. CDR3 amino acids: CASRETASNEKLFF. CDR3 sequence (DNA): TGTGCCAGCAGGGAGACAGCCAGTAATGAAAAACTGTTTTTT.

The chain combines TRBV5-1 with TRBJ1-4; D may be TRBD1 (5 bases). Germline V gives CDR1 SGHRS, CDR2 YFSETQ. The CDR3 is 18 amino acids. V lost 4 bases and J 0 bases, leaving 19 bases between the germline ends. The CDR3, as DNA: TGCGCCAGCAGCCGCGACCCGGAGGGGTTGTCAACTAATGAAAAACTGTTTTTT. This translates into CASSRDPEGLSTNEKLFF.